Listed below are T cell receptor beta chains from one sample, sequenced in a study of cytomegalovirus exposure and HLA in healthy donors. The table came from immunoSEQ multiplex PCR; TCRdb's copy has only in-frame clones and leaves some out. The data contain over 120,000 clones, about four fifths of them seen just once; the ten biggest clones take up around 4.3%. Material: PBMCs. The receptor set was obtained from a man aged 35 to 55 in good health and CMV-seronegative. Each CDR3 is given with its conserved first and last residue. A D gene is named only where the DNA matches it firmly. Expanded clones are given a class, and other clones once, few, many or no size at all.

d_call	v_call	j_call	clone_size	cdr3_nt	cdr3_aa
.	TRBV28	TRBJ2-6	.	TGTGCCAGCAGTTCCTTCATGCCCGCCGGCTCTGGGGCCAACGTCCTGACTTTC	CASSSFMPAGSGANVLTF
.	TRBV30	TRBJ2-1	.	TGTGCCTGGAGTGGCGGACTATACAATGAGCAGTTCTTC	CAWSGGLYNEQFF
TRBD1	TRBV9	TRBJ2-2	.	TGTGCCAGCAGCCCCGGGGACAGGGGAAACGGGGAGCTGTTTTTT	CASSPGDRGNGELFF
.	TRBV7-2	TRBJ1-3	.	TGTGCCAGCAGCCCGCAAACAATGACTGGAAACACCATATATTTT	CASSPQTMTGNTIYF
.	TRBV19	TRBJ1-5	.	TGTGCCAGCCAGTACGGAGGGGGGGGAAGGAATCAGCCCCAGCATTTT	CASQYGGGGRNQPQHF
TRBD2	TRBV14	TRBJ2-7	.	TGTGCCAGCAGCCGACACGGGACTAGCGGGCGCTACGAGCAGTACTTC	CASSRHGTSGRYEQYF
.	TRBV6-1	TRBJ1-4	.	TGTGCCAGCAGTGAATGGGGGGGGGATGAAAAACTGTTTTTT	CASSEWGGDEKLFF
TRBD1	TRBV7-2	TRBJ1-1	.	TGTGCCAGCAGCTTAGTGACAGGGGGCGCGACTGAAGCTTTCTTT	CASSLVTGGATEAFF
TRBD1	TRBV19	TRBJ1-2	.	TGTGCCAGTACTTTGGACAGGGGATATGGCTACACCTTC	CASTLDRGYGYTF
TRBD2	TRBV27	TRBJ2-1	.	TGTGCCAGCAGTTCGGGACTAGCTGGCAATGAGCAGTTCTTC	CASSSGLAGNEQFF
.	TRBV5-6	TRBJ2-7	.	TGTGCCAGCTCAGGAAAGCGGATGGCTGGCGAGCAGTACTTC	CASSGKRMAGEQYF
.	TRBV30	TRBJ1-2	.	TGTGCCTCGACCGGGTATGGCTACACCTTC	CASTGYGYTF
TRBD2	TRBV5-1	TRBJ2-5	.	TGCGCCAGCAGCTTGTGGGGGGGAGGAGGAGAGACCCAGTACTTC	CASSLWGGGGETQYF
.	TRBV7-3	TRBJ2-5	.	TGTGCCAGCAGCTTATTGAGCAGCGGGGAAAGGGGGGGAGGGGAGACCCAGTACTTC	CASSLLSSGERGGGETQYF
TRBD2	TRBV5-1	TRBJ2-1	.	TGCGCCAGCCGCCGGGTGGTGAGCGGGGAGAATGAGCAGTTCTTC	CASRRVVSGENEQFF
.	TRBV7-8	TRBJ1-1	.	TGTGCCAGCAGTTTTCGACAGGTTGGCACTGAAGCTTTCTTT	CASSFRQVGTEAFF
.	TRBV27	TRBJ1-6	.	TGTGCCAGCAGTTTAGGACCACAGGGTGCTTCACCCCTCCACTTT	CASSLGPQGASPLHF
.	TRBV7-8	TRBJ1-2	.	TGTGCCAGCAGCCGTGTCCTAATGGTTGATAACTATGGCTACACCTTC	CASSRVLMVDNYGYTF
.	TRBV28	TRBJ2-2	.	TGTGCCTCCCGATGGGGGCTCACCGGGGAGCTGTTTTTT	CASRWGLTGELFF
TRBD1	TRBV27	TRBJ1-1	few	TGTGCCAGCAGTACGCGGACAGGGGGCGTCACTGAAGCTTTCTTT	CASSTRTGGVTEAFF
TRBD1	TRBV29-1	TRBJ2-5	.	TGCAGCGCAAGGGACAGGGGATCGAGGGAGACCCAGTACTTC	CSARDRGSRETQYF
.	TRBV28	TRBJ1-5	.	TGTGCCAGCAGAGGCCCCAGCGGCAATCAGCCCCAGCATTTT	CASRGPSGNQPQHF
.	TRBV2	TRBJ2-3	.	TGTGCCAGCAGTGTAACAGAAGGAGATACGCAGTATTTT	CASSVTEGDTQYF
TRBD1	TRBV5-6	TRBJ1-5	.	TGTGCCAGCAGCCTAGGACAGGTTAACCAGCCCCAGCATTTT	CASSLGQVNQPQHF
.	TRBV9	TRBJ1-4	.	TGTGCCAGCAGCGTAGGAGGGAAGGATGAAAAACTGTTTTTT	CASSVGGKDEKLFF
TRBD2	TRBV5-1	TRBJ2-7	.	TGCGCCAGCAGCGGCTACATTAGCGGGGAAGCCTACGAGCAGTACTTC	CASSGYISGEAYEQYF
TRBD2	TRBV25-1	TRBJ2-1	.	TGTGCCAGCAGTGATAGCGGGGGGCCCTACAATGAGCAGTTCTTC	CASSDSGGPYNEQFF
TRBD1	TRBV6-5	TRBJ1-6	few	TGTGCCAGCAGCCAACAGGGGGCCTATAATTCACCCCTCCACTTT	CASSQQGAYNSPLHF